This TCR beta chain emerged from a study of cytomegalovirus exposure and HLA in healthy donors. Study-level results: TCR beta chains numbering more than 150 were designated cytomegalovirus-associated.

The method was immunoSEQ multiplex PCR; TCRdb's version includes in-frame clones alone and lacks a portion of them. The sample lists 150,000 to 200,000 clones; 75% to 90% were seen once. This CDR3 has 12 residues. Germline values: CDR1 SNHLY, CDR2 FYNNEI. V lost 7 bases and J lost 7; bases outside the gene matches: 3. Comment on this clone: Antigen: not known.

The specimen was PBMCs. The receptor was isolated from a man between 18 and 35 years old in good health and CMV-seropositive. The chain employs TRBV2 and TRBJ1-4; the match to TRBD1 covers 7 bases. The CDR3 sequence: CASKGAGEKLFF. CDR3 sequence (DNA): TGTGCCAGCAAGGGGGCGGGTGAAAAACTGTTTTTT.